This T cell receptor (beta chain) was retrieved from a study of blood T cells in healthy people across ages. Study background: About one barcoded beta molecule per two T cells was the capture yield of template switching. Notes on the study in general: Compared with aged donors, long-lived donors showed fewer expanded clones, suggesting selection.

Germline V gene sequence: CDR1 MDHEN, CDR2 SYDVKM. The ends lost 5 bases at V and 1 base at J; junction bases unmatched: 8. This CDR3 contains 15 residues. This clonotype showed up just a few times. Its antigen is still unknown. Alongside a J-beta primer mix, a sample-barcoded 5' primer served in a second PCR lasting about 7 to 11 cycles. The study obtained at least 2.5 million CDR3-containing paired-end reads from every sample. TCRdb reprocessed the 5' RACE reads via MiXCR and lists one record per CDR3 protein. Of 800,000 or so distinct CDR3 sequences listed, roughly 25% are singletons. These data also featured in a second study, about T cells of mothers and their children.

Sequenced material: blood. The clonotype originates from a boy aged 10-17 years in good health. This chain links TRBV28 with TRBJ2-7; 7 bases are a match to TRBD1. CDR3 nucleotide sequence: TGTGCCAGCAGTCCCGGGACAGCGATGTCCTACGAGCAGTACTTC. Its translation is CASSPGTAMSYEQYF.